A single sample is the source of the 21 T cell receptor beta chains below, sequenced in a study of blood T cells in healthy people across ages (dated by TCRdb to the mid-2010s). Library creation used 5' RACE. TCRdb lists the instrument as Illumina HiSeq 2500. The second PCR ran for roughly 7 to 11 cycles and used a J-beta primer mix along with a sample-barcoded 5' primer. TCRdb trimmed public reads at Q25 via fastp, called clones via MiXCR and kept in-frame beta chains. All rows with the same CDR3 protein become a single entry with the most common DNA and genes. The sample has about 1,000,000 distinct CDR3 sequences on record, under 55% of them singletons. The ten biggest clones cover 18% of the sample. The sequenced material came from blood. These receptors originate from a woman aged 55 to 70 in good health.

The CDR3 sequence: CSARDLLRGTYEQYF. In DNA, the CDR3 is TGCAGTGCTAGAGATCTTCTCCGCGGGACCTACGAGCAGTACTTC. The chain uses TRBV20-1 and TRBJ2-7, with D possibly TRBD2 on 6 matching bases. CDR1 and CDR2 from the germline V gene are DFQATT and SNEGSKA (reference sequence). This CDR3 spans 15 amino acids. With 0 bases removed from V and 2 bases from J, the gap between germline ends came to 14 bases.

This clonotype occurred a few times. The chain carries TRBV28 and TRBJ2-5; D is uncertain. The germline CDR1 and CDR2 sequences are MDHEN and SYDVKM. Trimming removed 2 bases from V and 4 bases from J, with 17 bases in between. The CDR3 runs to 16 residues. CDR3 sequence reads: CASSLVPLTYLETQYF. The CDR3 DNA reads as TGTGCCAGCAGTTTAGTCCCCCTGACATATTTAGAGACCCAGTACTTC.

The chain couples TRBV4-1 to TRBJ1-5, with 7 bases aligning to TRBD1. The CDR3 contains 15 residues. The V gene end was trimmed by 0 bases and the J gene end by 6 bases; junction bases not matched to a gene: 5. The germline V gene encodes CDR1 MGHRA and CDR2 YSYEKL. CDR3 in amino acids: CASSQDEGAGQPQHF. CDR3 DNA sequence: TGCGCCAGCAGCCAAGATGAGGGGGCGGGTCAGCCCCAGCATTTT.

This chain joins TRBV6-2 or TRBV6-3 and TRBJ2-7; 9 bases match TRBD2. Germline V lookup: CDR1 MNHEY, CDR2 SVGEGT. V was pared by 7 bases and J by 7 bases, with 5 bases of the junction left unmatched. This CDR3 spans 12 amino acids. CDR3 amino acids: CASMEREVEQYF. CDR3 DNA: TGTGCCAGCATGGAGCGGGAGGTAGAGCAGTACTTC.

Only a few counts were recorded for this clonotype. This chain connects TRBV5-1 to TRBJ2-7; the D gene is possibly TRBD2 (5 bases). Germline assignment: CDR1 SGHRS and CDR2 YFSETQ. V lost 0 bases and J 3 bases, leaving 13 bases between the germline ends. CDR3 length: 15 amino acids. The chain's CDR3 is CASSLERTWDYEQYF. The CDR3 bases are TGCGCCAGCAGCTTGGAGCGGACCTGGGACTACGAGCAGTACTTC.

This rearrangement joins TRBV6-6 to TRBJ2-1; D possibly corresponds to TRBD2 (5 bases). V was clipped by 2 bases and J by 2 bases, with 10 bases between them. CDR1 MNHNY and CDR2 SVGAGI come from the germline V gene (reference sequence). The CDR3 is 15 residues long. The CDR3: CASSYLADTYNEQFF. The DNA of the CDR3 is TGTGCCAGCAGTTACCTAGCAGACACCTACAATGAGCAGTTCTTC.

The CDR3 protein is CATTGAPSYEQYF. CDR3 coding DNA: TGTGCCACAACCGGGGCGCCCTCCTACGAGCAGTACTTC. The chain links TRBV2 to TRBJ2-7; either TRBD1 or TRBD2 may supply D (5 bases each). V was trimmed by 10 bases and J by 0 bases, leaving 13 bases between them. The germline V gene encodes CDR1 SNHLY and CDR2 FYNNEI. The CDR3 runs to 13 residues. Full variable domain (remainder filled in from reference TRBV2 and TRBJ2-7): EPEVTQTPSHQVTQMGQEVILRCVPISNHLYFYWYRQILGQKVEFLVSFYNNEISEKSEIFDDQFSVERPDGSNFTLKIRSTKLEDSAMYFCATTGAPSYEQYFGPGTRLTVT.

CDR3 region: CASSLALGLAGAGAQYF. The CDR3 DNA sequence: TGCGCCAGCAGCTTGGCCCTAGGACTAGCGGGAGCTGGGGCCCAGTACTTC. This chain joins TRBV5-1 and TRBJ2-5, with 13 bases fitting TRBD2. The J segment lost 9 bases and the V segment lost 0 bases, leaving 11 bases of the junction unmatched. The CDR3 covers 17 residues. Germline V gives CDR1 SGHRS, CDR2 YFSETQ.

The V call is TRBV29-1, the J call TRBJ2-5; TRBD2 aligns across 11 bases. In germline, CDR1 is SQVTM, CDR2 ANQGSEA. This CDR3 has 13 residues. V was pared by 7 bases and J by 2 bases, with 3 bases of the junction left unmatched. The CDR3 DNA reads TGCAGCGCTAGCGGGAGGCTACAAGAGACCCAGTACTTC. Amino acid sequence: CSASGRLQETQYF.

The table lists this clonotype with a few counts. The chain combines TRBV27 with TRBJ2-7; D gene ambiguous. From germline, CDR1 is MNHEY and CDR2 SMNVEV (reference sequence). V was pared by 8 bases and J by 1 base, with 21 bases between. The length of the CDR3 is 16 residues. CDR3 sequence: CASRPRASPLSYEQYF. The DNA for the CDR3 is TGTGCCAGCCGCCCTAGAGCCAGCCCCCTTTCCTACGAGCAGTACTTC.

This clonotype was observed many times. The chain links TRBV20-1 to TRBJ2-7; D gene ambiguous. Looked up from germline, CDR1 is DFQATT and CDR2 is SNEGSKA (reference sequence). The CDR3 loop spans 12 amino acids. V dropped 7 bases and J dropped 7 bases, with 17 bases sitting between them. Here the CDR3 DNA reads TGCAGTGTCCCGCAACGAGTTAATGAGCAGTACTTC. Its protein is CSVPQRVNEQYF.

The gene calls are TRBV29-1 and TRBJ1-2; perhaps TRBD1 as D (5 bases). The CDR3 sequence is 14 residues long. Germline lookup yields CDR1 SQVTM and CDR2 ANQGSEA. Trimming removed 6 bases from V and 6 bases from J, with 20 bases in between. DNA of the CDR3: TGCAGCGTAGGGGTTGGATCCGATAGTCATGGCTACACCTTC. As protein: CSVGVGSDSHGYTF.

This chain's CDR3 is CASRQQGVGKLFF. The CDR3 DNA follows: TGTGCCAGCAGGCAACAGGGTGTAGGAAAACTGTTTTTT. The gene calls are TRBV12-3 or TRBV12-4 and TRBJ1-4, with D maybe TRBD1 (6 bases). The length of the CDR3 is 13 residues. The ends were cut back, 6 bases at V and 10 bases at J, with 15 bases in the middle.

This clonotype occurred once. The J gene is TRBJ1-6, the V gene TRBV2; 8 bases agree with TRBD1. V shed 4 bases, J shed 7 bases, and the junction held 3 bases outside the gene matches. This CDR3 is built from 14 residues. Germline loops: CDR1 SNHLY, CDR2 FYNNEI. The CDR3 bases are TGTGCCAGCAGTGTCGACAGGGGCAATTCACCCCTCCACTTT. Residues: CASSVDRGNSPLHF. Full variable domain (outside the CDR3, taken from reference TRBV2 and TRBJ1-6): EPEVTQTPSHQVTQMGQEVILRCVPISNHLYFYWYRQILGQKVEFLVSFYNNEISEKSEIFDDQFSVERPDGSNFTLKIRSTKLEDSAMYFCASSVDRGNSPLHFGNGTRLTVT.

The chain combines TRBV5-1 with TRBJ1-2; 8 bases fit TRBD1. V was pared by 6 bases and J by 6 bases, with 7 bases of the junction left unmatched. This CDR3 is 13 amino acids long. Germline loops: CDR1 SGHRS, CDR2 YFSETQ. CDR3 DNA: TGCGCCAGCACTCCCCGGGACAGGCATGGCTACACCTTC. This gives the protein CASTPRDRHGYTF. Supplemented by reference TRBV5-1 and TRBJ1-2, the full variable domain reads KAGVTQTPRYLIKTRGQQVTLSCSPISGHRSVSWYQQTPGQGLQFLFEYFSETQRNKGNFPGRFSGRQFSNSRSEMNVSTLELGDSALYLCASTPRDRHGYTFGSGTRLTVV.

The chain uses TRBV19 and TRBJ2-4; the D gene is possibly TRBD1 (7 bases). The end of the DNA fits TRBJ2-7 better, so the J call may be wrong. Germline V gene data show CDR1 as LNHDA and CDR2 as SQIVND (reference sequence). The CDR3 is 16 residues long. In DNA, the CDR3 is TGTGCCAGTAGTATATTGCGGGACAGCCCCTTCTACGAGCAGTACTTC. As protein: CASSILRDSPFYEQYF.

The chain combines TRBV12-3 or TRBV12-4 with TRBJ1-1; TRBD1 agrees at 8 bases. Trimming removed 5 bases from V and 0 bases from J; junction bases left unmatched: 5. This CDR3 is built from 15 residues. The CDR3 here is CASSRTGRMNTEAFF. Written as DNA, the CDR3 is TGTGCCAGCAGTCGGACAGGGCGGATGAACACTGAAGCTTTCTTT.

V usage is TRBV10-3 and J usage is TRBJ2-1; 7 bases are a match to TRBD1. Germline assignment: CDR1 ENHRY and CDR2 SYGVKD. V shed 8 bases, J shed 0 bases, and the junction held 7 bases outside the gene matches. The CDR3 has 15 amino acids. CDR3 sequence (DNA): TGTGCCATCTCTGGACAGGCAAGCTCCTACAATGAGCAGTTCTTC. Amino acid sequence: CAISGQASSYNEQFF.

CDR3 coding DNA: TGTGCCAGCAGCTCGAGGACCGGAAGGCGGGGAAGCTCCTACGAGCAGTACTTC. This codes for CASSSRTGRRGSSYEQYF. The chain has TRBV28 and TRBJ2-7; perhaps TRBD2 as D (6 bases). This CDR3 is 18 amino acids long. Germline loops: CDR1 MDHEN, CDR2 SYDVKM. Trimming removed 6 bases at V and 0 bases at J, with 24 bases between.

The chain is built from TRBV11-3 and TRBJ1-4; maybe TRBD1 (6 bases). This CDR3 contains 18 residues. Per the germline V gene, CDR1 is SGHNT and CDR2 is YENEEA. The V and J ends lost 3 bases and 8 bases respectively, with 25 bases between them. CDR3 in amino acids: CASSLPVTNRENEEKLFF. Here the CDR3 DNA reads TGTGCCAGCAGCTTGCCGGTAACGAACAGGGAAAACGAGGAAAAACTGTTTTTT.

The chain couples TRBV10-3 to TRBJ2-3; D is unclear. The CDR3 contains 11 residues. Germline V gene lookup returns CDR1 ENHRY and CDR2 SYGVKD. V was pared by 5 bases and J by 5 bases, with 5 bases between. CDR3 sequence: CAISSGDTQYF. In DNA, the CDR3 is TGTGCCATCAGTAGTGGAGATACGCAGTATTTT.